Listed here are 17 T cell receptor beta chains from one sample, sequenced in a study of shared clonotypes between healthy human individuals. Here immunoSEQ multiplex PCR was the method, and the copy in TCRdb shows in-frame clones only, minus some. The sample shows approximately 240,000 clones, 65% to 70% of them seen only once. What was sequenced was memory CD4+ T cells sorted from blood. Subset in this sample: CD45RA-negative fraction. The receptors come from a man under 40 in good health.

The chain combines TRBV11-2 with TRBJ1-1; the D gene is possibly TRBD1 (5 bases). V was cut by 0 bases and J by 2 bases, with 16 bases left in between. Germline assignment: CDR1 SGHAT and CDR2 FQNNGV. The CDR3 totals 17 residues. CDR3 sequence (DNA): TGTGCCAGCAGCTTAGATCTTTCGAGGGGTCCTAACACTGAAGCTTTCTTT. Amino acids: CASSLDLSRGPNTEAFF.

The chain carries TRBV14 and TRBJ2-6; D is possibly TRBD2 (5 bases). Germline CDR1 and CDR2: SGHDN and FVKESK. V gave up 2 bases and J gave up 2 bases, with 10 bases separating them. The CDR3 consists of 16 residues. CDR3 loop: CASSQQIGAGANVLTF. CDR3 DNA sequence: TGTGCCAGCAGCCAACAAATCGGGGCTGGGGCCAACGTCCTGACTTTC.

The chain employs TRBV5-1 and TRBJ2-7, with unresolved D. This CDR3 contains 11 residues. V dropped 2 bases and J dropped 6 bases, with 6 bases sitting between them. Germline CDR1 SGHRS, CDR2 YFSETQ. In DNA form, the CDR3 reads TGCGCCAGCAGCTTCGGCGGCGAGCAGTACTTC. As protein: CASSFGGEQYF.

The chain recombines TRBV4-3 with TRBJ2-1; D gene ambiguous. There are 13 residues in the CDR3. The V gene lost 1 base and the J gene lost 9 bases, with 10 bases spanning the gap. Germline lookup yields CDR1 LGHNA and CDR2 YSLEER. DNA of the CDR3: TGCGCCAGCAGCCAAGGACGGTTGAGTGAGCAGTTCTTC. It encodes CASSQGRLSEQFF.

The gene calls are TRBV9 and TRBJ2-3, with TRBD2 identical over 13 bases. After removal of 1 base from V and 1 base from J, the junction contained 3 bases not matched to a gene. The CDR3 spans 17 residues. The germline V gene encodes CDR1 SGDLS and CDR2 YYNGEE. The chain's CDR3 is CASSVSGTSGGTDTQYF. CDR3 DNA sequence: TGTGCCAGCAGCGTATCCGGGACTAGCGGGGGCACAGATACGCAGTATTTT. Combining the CDR3 with reference TRBV9 and TRBJ2-3 gives the whole variable domain DSGVTQTPKHLITATGQRVTLRCSPRSGDLSVYWYQQSLDQGLQFLIQYYNGEERAKGNILERFSAQQFPDLHSELNLSSLELGDSALYFCASSVSGTSGGTDTQYFGPGTRLTVL.

The chain carries TRBV19 and TRBJ1-2; 9 nucleotides align to TRBD1. This CDR3 region has 16 residues. Germline loops: CDR1 LNHDA, CDR2 SQIVND (reference sequence). Trimming cost V 6 bases and J 5 bases; bases outside gene matches: 13. In DNA, the CDR3 is TGTGCCAGTAGGCCGATACAGGGGGCCTCCCGATATGGCTACACCTTC. Its protein is CASRPIQGASRYGYTF.

This clone occurred many times. The J gene is TRBJ2-1, the V gene TRBV10-3, with 7 positions matching TRBD1. This CDR3 spans 15 amino acids. Germline lookup yields CDR1 ENHRY and CDR2 SYGVKD. V was clipped by 0 bases and J by 2 bases; unmatched bases: 1. In DNA, the CDR3 is TGTGCCATCAGTGAGTCAGGGGGCACCTACAATGAGCAGTTCTTC. Amino acids: CAISESGGTYNEQFF.

This clone was seen once. The chain employs TRBV5-1 and TRBJ2-5; TRBD1 agrees at 7 bases. The germline V gene encodes CDR1 SGHRS and CDR2 YFSETQ. J lost 3 bases, V lost 0 bases, and 8 bases had no gene match. The CDR3 runs to 16 residues. The CDR3 region is CASSLGGQSAKETQYF. The CDR3 nucleotides read TGCGCCAGCAGCTTGGGGGGACAGTCAGCAAAAGAGACCCAGTACTTC. The variable domain in full, with the rest retrieved from reference TRBV5-1 and TRBJ2-5, is KAGVTQTPRYLIKTRGQQVTLSCSPISGHRSVSWYQQTPGQGLQFLFEYFSETQRNKGNFPGRFSGRQFSNSRSEMNVSTLELGDSALYLCASSLGGQSAKETQYFGPGTRLLVL.

The chain links TRBV6-4 to TRBJ2-1, with D perhaps matching TRBD1 (7 bases). The germline CDR1 and CDR2 sequences are MRHNA and SNTAGT. Trimming stripped 4 bases from V and 6 bases from J, with 10 bases between. CDR3 size: 13 residues. In DNA, the CDR3 is TGTGCCAGCAGTGGACAGGGAGGCAATGAGCAGTTCTTC. It is translated as CASSGQGGNEQFF.

The chain uses TRBV14 and TRBJ2-1; D possibly corresponds to TRBD2 (5 bases). The CDR3 runs 15 residues. Germline V gene lookup returns CDR1 SGHDN and CDR2 FVKESK. Trimming cost V 4 bases and J 8 bases, with 18 bases left between them. In nucleotides, the CDR3 is TGTGCCAGCAGCCCCCCGGAAAGGCTGAGGGATGAGCAGTTCTTC. Its translation: CASSPPERLRDEQFF. Using reference TRBV14 and TRBJ2-1 for the parts outside the CDR3, the full variable domain is EAGVTQFPSHSVIEKGQTVTLRCDPISGHDNLYWYRRVMGKEIKFLLHFVKESKQDESGMPNNRFLAERTGGTYSTLKVQPAELEDSGVYFCASSPPERLRDEQFFGPGTRLTVL.

The rearrangement links TRBV4-2 to TRBJ2-2, with a possible D match to TRBD2 (5 bases). The CDR3 runs to 15 residues. Trimming stripped 1 base from V and 4 bases from J, with 10 bases between. Germline CDR1 and CDR2: LGHNA and YNFKEQ. DNA of the CDR3: TGTGCCAGCAGCCAAGCTACGGGAATCACCGGGGAGCTGTTTTTT. Its protein product is CASSQATGITGELFF.

This clone was recorded once. V usage is TRBV29-1 and J usage is TRBJ2-5; D possibly corresponds to TRBD1 (5 bases). The CDR3 consists of 16 residues. Germline loops: CDR1 SQVTM, CDR2 ANQGSEA. The germline V and J ends were trimmed by 1 base and 5 bases, with 20 bases remaining between them. CDR3 residues: CSVEAAPGEPGETQYF. Here the CDR3 DNA reads TGCAGCGTTGAAGCCGCGCCCGGAGAGCCAGGGGAGACCCAGTACTTC.

The chain couples TRBV10-3 to TRBJ2-7; maybe TRBD2 (5 bases). The CDR3 totals 13 residues. V gave up 8 bases and J gave up 2 bases, with 13 bases separating them. The germline V gene encodes CDR1 ENHRY and CDR2 SYGVKD. The DNA for the CDR3 is TGTGCCATCGGTAGCGCAACCACCTACGAGCAGTACTTC. It yields the protein CAIGSATTYEQYF.

In this sample, this clone turned up a few times. This CDR3 is also generated by other DNA sequences in the sample. J is TRBJ2-5 and V is TRBV9, with D maybe TRBD2 (6 bases). This CDR3 has 13 residues. Germline V gene sequence: CDR1 SGDLS, CDR2 YYNGEE. V was cut by 0 bases and J by 4 bases, with 7 bases left in between. The CDR3 coding sequence is TGTGCCAGCAGCGTAGGGGGAGGAGAGACCCAGTACTTC. Protein: CASSVGGGETQYF.

As to this clone: The same CDR3 is also encoded by other DNA sequences in this sample. The gene calls are TRBV19 and TRBJ2-5; 7 bases map to TRBD1. Germline-derived CDR1 and CDR2 are LNHDA and SQIVND (reference sequence). The CDR3 length is 14 residues. J lost 2 bases, V lost 6 bases, and 6 bases had no gene match. The CDR3 is CASRNRGRQETQYF. DNA for the CDR3: TGTGCCAGTAGAAACAGGGGAAGGCAAGAGACCCAGTACTTC.

V is TRBV2 and J is TRBJ1-1; 8 bases fit TRBD1. CDR3 length equals 13 residues. CDR1 is SNHLY and CDR2 is FYNNEI in the germline V gene. V shed 4 bases and J 5 bases; nucleotides not matched to a gene: 3. In nucleotides, the CDR3 is TGTGCCAGCAGTGTCAGGGGGCGTACTGAAGCTTTCTTT. Protein product: CASSVRGRTEAFF.

V and J are TRBV7-9 and TRBJ1-2; a possible D gene is TRBD1 (5 bases). The CDR3 loop spans 13 amino acids. Looked up from germline, CDR1 is SEHNR and CDR2 is FQNEAQ (reference sequence). Deletions cut 7 bases from V and 4 bases from J, with 13 bases between. The CDR3 spells CASTQGGIYGYTF. CDR3 DNA sequence: TGTGCCAGCACCCAGGGAGGGATCTATGGCTACACCTTC.